This T cell receptor beta chain was profiled in a study of cytomegalovirus exposure and HLA in healthy donors. This clone was observed a single time. Its antigen is not known. Primers for the PCR totalled 60 Vbeta and 13 Jbeta. The table came from immunoSEQ multiplex PCR; TCRdb's copy has only in-frame clones and leaves some out. The table records around 98,000 clones, roughly 77% of them present only once. Study results and limitations: Researchers counted 164 TCR beta chains as cytomegalovirus-associated. TCR association rates varied by HLA locus in a later analysis, with DRB1 highest and HLA-C lowest. In a later analysis, most CMV-associated TCR beta chains appeared HLA-restricted. HLA-A and HLA-B allele assignments for most subjects were reportedly predicted accurately using TCR beta sequences.

Germline loops: CDR1 LNHDA, CDR2 SQIVND (reference sequence). Trimming took 6 bases from V and 7 from J; bases not matched to a gene: 6. The CDR3 has 14 amino acids. This receptor was obtained from a middle-aged man in good health and CMV-seronegative. The sample was PBMCs. V usage is TRBV19 and J usage is TRBJ1-5, with 10 nucleotides matching TRBD1. The chain's CDR3 is CASRTGGTRQPQHF. CDR3 DNA: TGTGCCAGTAGGACAGGGGGCACGAGGCAGCCCCAGCATTTT.